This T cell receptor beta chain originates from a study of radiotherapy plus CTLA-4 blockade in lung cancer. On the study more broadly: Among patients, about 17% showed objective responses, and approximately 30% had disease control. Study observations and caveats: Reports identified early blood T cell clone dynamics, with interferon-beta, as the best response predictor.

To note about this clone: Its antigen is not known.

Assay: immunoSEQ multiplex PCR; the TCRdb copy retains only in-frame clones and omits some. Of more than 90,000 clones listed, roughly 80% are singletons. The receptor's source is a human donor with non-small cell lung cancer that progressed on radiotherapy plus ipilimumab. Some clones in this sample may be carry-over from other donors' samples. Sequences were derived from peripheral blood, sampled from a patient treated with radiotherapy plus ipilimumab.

The CDR3 coding sequence is TGTGCCAGCAGTCACCGGGACTCCGCAGATACGCAGTATTTT. Residues: CASSHRDSADTQYF. This chain links TRBV28 with TRBJ2-3, with D possibly TRBD2 on 6 matching bases. Germline values: CDR1 MDHEN, CDR2 SYDVKM. The CDR3 extends over 14 amino acids. V dropped 5 bases and J dropped 4 bases, with 13 bases sitting between them. Looking up the rest from reference TRBV28 and TRBJ2-3 gives the full variable domain: DVKVTQSSRYLVKRTGEKVFLECVQDMDHENMFWYRQDPGLGLRLIYFSYDVKMKEKGDIPEGYSVSREKKERFSLILESASTNQTSMYLCASSHRDSADTQYFGPGTRLTVL.